The next 7 T cell receptor beta chains were all read from a single sample in a study of cytomegalovirus exposure and HLA in healthy donors. The PCR was carried out with 60 Vbeta primers and 13 Jbeta primers. The assay was immunoSEQ multiplex PCR, and TCRdb's table has in-frame clones only and misses some. Among roughly 190,000 clones listed, 60% to 85% were seen once. Sequenced: PBMCs. Receptor source: a female donor in good health and CMV-seronegative.

The V call is TRBV30, the J call TRBJ2-7, with TRBD1 matching 8 bases. The CDR3 spans 16 residues. Germline V gives CDR1 GTSNPN, CDR2 SVGIG (reference sequence). The V gene end was trimmed by 2 bases and the J gene end by 4 bases; junction bases not matched to a gene: 13. The CDR3 protein is CAWSFVTGATSYEQYF. The DNA of the CDR3 is TGTGCCTGGAGTTTCGTGACAGGGGCTACCTCATACGAGCAGTACTTC.

This rearrangement joins TRBV29-1 to TRBJ1-2; D is uncertain. CDR3 size: 12 residues. Germline loops: CDR1 SQVTM, CDR2 ANQGSEA. Trimming took off 7 bases at V and 6 bases at J, with 15 bases between the two ends. The CDR3 loop is CSGGPEADGYTF. As DNA, the CDR3 is TGCAGCGGAGGCCCAGAGGCGGATGGCTACACCTTC.

The table lists this clone with a few counts. The V call is TRBV5-4, the J call TRBJ2-1; 7 nucleotides agree with TRBD2. V shed 2 bases and J 8 bases; nucleotides not matched to a gene: 10. CDR1 and CDR2 (germline): SGHNT, YYREEE (reference sequence). The CDR3 totals 15 residues. This CDR3 is CASSFGLAVTDEQFF. The CDR3, as DNA: TGTGCCAGCAGCTTTGGCCTAGCGGTCACCGATGAGCAGTTCTTC. Filled out from reference TRBV5-4 and TRBJ2-1, the complete variable domain reads ETGVTQSPTHLIKTRGQQVTLRCSSQSGHNTVSWYQQALGQGPQFIFQYYREEENGRGNFPPRFSGLQFPNYSSELNVNALELDDSALYLCASSFGLAVTDEQFFGPGTRLTVL.

The chain combines TRBV28 with TRBJ1-1; D is uncertain. Germline V gene lookup returns CDR1 MDHEN and CDR2 SYDVKM. The V end lost 4 bases, the J end lost 1 base, and 13 bases lay between the germline ends. This CDR3 contains 15 residues. The CDR3 sequence is CASSSFGGPNTEAFF. Here the CDR3 DNA reads TGTGCCAGCAGTTCCTTCGGAGGCCCGAACACTGAAGCTTTCTTT.

This chain joins TRBV19 and TRBJ2-7; 7 nucleotides agree with TRBD1. This CDR3 is built from 14 residues. The junction had 5 bases not matched to a gene; V was cut back by 3 bases and J by 3 bases. Looked up from germline, CDR1 is LNHDA and CDR2 is SQIVND (reference sequence). CDR3 bases: TGTGCCAGTAGTATTTTGCAGGGGGACTACGAGCAGTACTTC. It yields the protein CASSILQGDYEQYF.

The chain employs TRBV9 and TRBJ2-7, with 14 bases aligning to TRBD2. The CDR3 is 16 amino acids. J lost 6 bases, V lost 4 bases, and 9 bases had no gene match. Germline CDR1 reads SGDLS; CDR2 reads YYNGEE. The CDR3 nucleotides are TGTGCCAGCAGCTTCGGACTAGCGGGAGGTGGAGGCGAGCAGTACTTC. This codes for CASSFGLAGGGGEQYF.

The chain has TRBV30 and TRBJ2-5; TRBD1 matches 9 bases. From germline, CDR1 is GTSNPN and CDR2 SVGIG (reference sequence). This CDR3 is 15 amino acids long. V trimming: 2 bases; J trimming: 0 bases; junction bases outside the gene matches: 4. The CDR3 protein is CAWSTGDRDQETQYF. CDR3 DNA sequence: TGTGCCTGGAGTACGGGGGACAGGGACCAAGAGACCCAGTACTTC.